The source of this T cell receptor (beta chain) is a study of vaccination and CD4 T cells after COVID-19 (dated by TCRdb to the early 2020s). Regarding the study in general: Every convalescent patient had a positive nasal swab PCR test for SARS-CoV-2, with mild disease in nine patients and severe disease in one. Two doses of either the Pfizer-BioNTech BNT162b2 vaccine (n=8) or the Moderna mRNA-1273 vaccine (n=2) were administered to participants. Control cultures received a CEFX viral epitope pool as the positive control, an HIV-1 Nef peptide pool as the negative control, or no peptide. Culture stimuli were overlapping spike peptide pools from SARS-CoV-2 and from the common cold coronaviruses HCoV-NL63, HCoV-OC43 and HCoV-229E. The convalescent cohort included six males and four females, with two Hispanic individuals, seven Caucasians, two Asians and one multiracial person. Post-vaccine blood samples were collected a median of about 69 days after the second vaccine dose, ranging from roughly 12 to 241 days. Post-COVID blood samples from convalescent patients were collected a median of roughly 100 days after diagnosis, with a range of 35 to 161 days. The spike-specific CD4+ TCR repertoire was compared before and after mRNA vaccination in about nine COVID-19 convalescent patients and a few infection-naive healthy vaccine recipients.

General findings and caveats noted by the study authors: Nearly all vaccine-specific clones in convalescent patients (304 of 307) were mono-reactive for SARS-CoV-2 spike rather than cross-reactive with common cold coronaviruses. The number of convalescent patients in the study was relatively small, and the study did not examine early timepoints following natural infection. Although the median number of SARS-CoV-2-reactive clonotypes went up from more than 20 after infection to some 37 after vaccination, the increase was not significant. Among convalescent patients, a median roughly 90% of the SARS-CoV-2-reactive clones seen after vaccination appeared only after vaccination, which suggests priming specific to the vaccine.

In regard to this clonotype: It lacks a known antigen. Base qualities are not at hand, and no much larger clone is one base apart.

Reading the germline V gene (reference sequence) gives CDR1 DFQATT and CDR2 SNEGSKA. The CDR3 runs 15 residues from the cysteine to the phenylalanine. Just the 45-base CDR3 DNA is kept, in frame starting at base 1. The junction carries 16 bases between V and J, which are trimmed by 0 bases and 5 bases respectively. In light of the paper, this sample's treatment or condition label describes: roughly 10-day PBMC culture with coronavirus spike peptide pools or control peptides (ViraFEST assay). To expand antigen-specific T cells with peptide pools and then pick out the expanded clonotypes through TCR sequencing, the study relied on the ViraFEST assay. The positive SARS-CoV-2 PCR tests of the convalescent patients were dated from March to December 2020, before the Alpha, Beta and Delta variants emerged in the United States. PBMCs were cultured at roughly 2 million per well in IMDM supplemented with approximately 5.4% human AB serum and around 10 IU/ml IL-2, with 9.5 to 10 ug/ml peptide pools added. On days 3 and 7, half of the culture medium was replaced with fresh IL-2-containing medium. CD4+ T cells were isolated after roughly 10 days of culture through negative selection using the EasySep CD4+ T cell isolation kit. Ficoll-Paque Plus gradient centrifugation was used to isolate PBMCs from whole blood, and the isolated PBMCs were then either used fresh or cryopreserved at -140C. Culture conditions were generally each tested in triplicate wells.

The library was prepared using PCR. TCR sequencing of DNA from cultured CD4+ T cells used the Oncomine TCR Beta short-read assay at the Johns Hopkins FTIC core. Genomic DNA was extracted from the cultured CD4+ T cells with the QIAamp micro DNA kit. Oncomine TCR Beta libraries from cultured CD4+ T cells were pooled using unique dual indexes and sequenced on an Illumina iSeq 100. The study's own analysis went as follows. Non-productive sequences were removed, and CDR3s that did not start with C, did not end with F or W, or were shorter than 7 amino acids were discarded. The MANAFEST web application identified antigen-specific clonotypes by comparing peptide-stimulated wells against reference wells and other culture wells. To be called positive, a clone needed an FDR below 0.05, an odds ratio above 5, and a productive frequency above 0.1% in at least two of three replicate wells. A clonotype was classed as cross-reactive if the clonotype showed significant expansion both in SARS-CoV-2 spike wells and in at least one common cold coronavirus spike condition. Similarity between CDR3 sequences was evaluated in R version 3.6.1 using Levenshtein distances (stringdist) and unrooted phylogenetic trees (ape). Using fastp trimming at Q25 and MiXCR clonotype assembly, TCRdb reanalyzed the public sequencing data and kept in-frame beta chains. Duplicate CDR3 protein sequences are folded into a single record with the most common DNA and genes. The V and J calls reflect TCRdb's pipeline rather than the authors' work. A total of more than 1,500 distinct CDR3 sequences appear in this sample, about three quarters of them only once. The ten largest account for around 41% of the sample.

The sequence is built from TRBV20-1 and TRBJ1-1; a confident D gene designation cannot be given. The sample here was CD4+ T cells from blood, cultured in vitro, taken after SARS-CoV-2 vaccination. The clonotype comes from a human donor who had recovered from COVID-19. The CDR3 amino acid sequence is: CSARDPGVAGTEAFF. DNA sequence: TGCAGTGCTAGAGATCCCGGGGTCGCGGGAACTGAAGCTTTCTTT.